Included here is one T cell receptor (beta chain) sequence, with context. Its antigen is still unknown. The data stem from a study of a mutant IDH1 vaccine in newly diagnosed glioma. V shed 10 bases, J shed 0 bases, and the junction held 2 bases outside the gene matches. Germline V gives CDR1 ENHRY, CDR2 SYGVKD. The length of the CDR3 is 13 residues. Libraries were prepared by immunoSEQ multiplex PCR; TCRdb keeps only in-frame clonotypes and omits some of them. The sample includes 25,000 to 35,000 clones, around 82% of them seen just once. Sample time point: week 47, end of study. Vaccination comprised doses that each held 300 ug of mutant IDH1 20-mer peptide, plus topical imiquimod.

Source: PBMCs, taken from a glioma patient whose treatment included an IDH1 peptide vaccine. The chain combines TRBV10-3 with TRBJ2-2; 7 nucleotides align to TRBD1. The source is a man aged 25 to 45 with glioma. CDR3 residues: CATRGSNTGELFF. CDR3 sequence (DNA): TGTGCCACCAGGGGGTCGAACACCGGGGAGCTGTTTTTT.